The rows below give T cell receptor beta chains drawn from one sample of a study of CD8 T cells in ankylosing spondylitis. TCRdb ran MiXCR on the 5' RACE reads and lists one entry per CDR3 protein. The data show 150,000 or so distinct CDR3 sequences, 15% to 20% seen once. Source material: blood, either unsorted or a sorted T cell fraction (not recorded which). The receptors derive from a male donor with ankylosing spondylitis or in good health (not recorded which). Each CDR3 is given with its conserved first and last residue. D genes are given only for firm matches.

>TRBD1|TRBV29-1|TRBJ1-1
CSVEDRGQGAEAFF
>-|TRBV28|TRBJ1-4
CASSLSRSREKLFF
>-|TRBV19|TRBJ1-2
CASIPRDMAYGYTF
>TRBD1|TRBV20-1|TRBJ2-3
CSAPAAGGHTQYF
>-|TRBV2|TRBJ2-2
CATGQEGTGELFF
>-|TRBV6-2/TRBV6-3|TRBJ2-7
CASSYSMSSAGYF
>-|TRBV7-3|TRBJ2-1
CASSLIAGGVGEQFF
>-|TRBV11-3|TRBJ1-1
CASSLGDGEAFF
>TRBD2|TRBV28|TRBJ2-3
CASSFLAGAIGADTQYF
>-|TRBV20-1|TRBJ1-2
CSARGSSYGYTF
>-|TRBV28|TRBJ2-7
CASSLYLYEQYF
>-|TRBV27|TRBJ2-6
CASSEFSGANVLTF
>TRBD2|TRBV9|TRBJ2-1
CASSTELAGLGNEQFF
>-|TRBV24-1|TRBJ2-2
CATSDLGANTGELFF
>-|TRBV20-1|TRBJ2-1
CCAREGGTLGYNEQFF
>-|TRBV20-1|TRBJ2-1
CSAPVVGLQYNEQFF
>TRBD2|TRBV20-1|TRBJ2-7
CSASGRTSGSYEQYF
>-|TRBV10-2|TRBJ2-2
CASMSTSRTGELFF
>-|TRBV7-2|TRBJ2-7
CASSFKAETAYEQYF
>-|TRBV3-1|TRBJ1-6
CASSQMTGRVLHF
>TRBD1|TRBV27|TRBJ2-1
CASSLSKGTANSYNEQFF
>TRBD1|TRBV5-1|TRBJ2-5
CASSRGQGVQTQYF
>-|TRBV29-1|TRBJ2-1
CSVRQGGYNEQFF
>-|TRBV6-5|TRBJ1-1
CASSNQLLNTEAFF
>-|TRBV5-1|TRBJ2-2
CASSLDFGNTGELFF
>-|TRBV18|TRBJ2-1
CASSPQSDNEQFF